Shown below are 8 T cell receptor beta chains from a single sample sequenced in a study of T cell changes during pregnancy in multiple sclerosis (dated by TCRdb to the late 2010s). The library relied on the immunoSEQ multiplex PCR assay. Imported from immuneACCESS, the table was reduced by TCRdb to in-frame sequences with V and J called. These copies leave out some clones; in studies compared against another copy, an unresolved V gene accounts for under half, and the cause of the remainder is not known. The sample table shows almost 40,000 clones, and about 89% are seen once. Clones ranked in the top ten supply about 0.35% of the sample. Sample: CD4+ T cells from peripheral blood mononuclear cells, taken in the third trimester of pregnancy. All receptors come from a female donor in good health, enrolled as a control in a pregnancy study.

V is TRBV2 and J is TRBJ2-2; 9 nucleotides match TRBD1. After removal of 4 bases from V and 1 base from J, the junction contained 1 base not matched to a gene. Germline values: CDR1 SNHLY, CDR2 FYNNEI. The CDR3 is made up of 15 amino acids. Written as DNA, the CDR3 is TGTGCCAGCAGTGCGGGACAGGGGAACACCGGGGAGCTGTTTTTT. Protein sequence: CASSAGQGNTGELFF.

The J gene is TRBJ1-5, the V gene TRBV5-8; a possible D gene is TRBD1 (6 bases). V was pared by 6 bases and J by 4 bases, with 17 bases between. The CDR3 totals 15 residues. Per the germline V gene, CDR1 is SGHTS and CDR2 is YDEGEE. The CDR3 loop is CASTTQWGLNQPQHF. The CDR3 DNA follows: TGTGCCAGCACCACTCAATGGGGGCTGAATCAGCCCCAGCATTTT.

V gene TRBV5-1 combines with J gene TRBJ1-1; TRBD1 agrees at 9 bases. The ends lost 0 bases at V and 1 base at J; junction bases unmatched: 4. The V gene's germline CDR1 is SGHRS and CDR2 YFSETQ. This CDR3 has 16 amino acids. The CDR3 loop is CASSLVGTGWNTEAFF. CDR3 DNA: TGCGCCAGCAGCTTGGTCGGGACAGGGTGGAACACTGAAGCTTTCTTT.

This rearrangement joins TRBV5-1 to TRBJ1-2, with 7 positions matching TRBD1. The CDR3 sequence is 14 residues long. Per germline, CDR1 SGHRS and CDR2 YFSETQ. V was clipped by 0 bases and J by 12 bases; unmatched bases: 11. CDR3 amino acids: CASSLAWGTDIHTF. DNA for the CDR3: TGCGCCAGCAGCTTGGCCTGGGGGACAGACATTCACACCTTC.

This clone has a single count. CDR3 nucleotides: TGTGCCAGCAGGAAAGCGGGTGGGTCCTACAATGAGCAGTTCTTC. Its translation: CASRKAGGSYNEQFF. This rearrangement joins TRBV5-4 to TRBJ2-1, with D possibly TRBD2 on 6 matching bases. The CDR3 length is 15 residues. The germline V gene encodes CDR1 SGHNT and CDR2 YYREEE (reference sequence). The V end was cut by 5 bases, the J end by 1 base, with 13 bases between.

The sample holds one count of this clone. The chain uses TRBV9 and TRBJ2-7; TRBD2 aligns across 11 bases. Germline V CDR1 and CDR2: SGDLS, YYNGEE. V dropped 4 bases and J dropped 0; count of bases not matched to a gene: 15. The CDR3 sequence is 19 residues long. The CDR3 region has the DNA TGTGCCAGCAGCTCCCAGGGGCTAGCGGGAGGAACTAGCTCCTACGAGCAGTACTTC. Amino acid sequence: CASSSQGLAGGTSSYEQYF.

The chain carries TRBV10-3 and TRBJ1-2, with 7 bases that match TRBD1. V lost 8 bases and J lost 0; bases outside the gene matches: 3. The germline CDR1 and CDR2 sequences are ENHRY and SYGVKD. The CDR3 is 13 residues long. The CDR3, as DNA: TGTGCCATCTCGACAGGGACTAACTATGGCTACACCTTC. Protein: CAISTGTNYGYTF.

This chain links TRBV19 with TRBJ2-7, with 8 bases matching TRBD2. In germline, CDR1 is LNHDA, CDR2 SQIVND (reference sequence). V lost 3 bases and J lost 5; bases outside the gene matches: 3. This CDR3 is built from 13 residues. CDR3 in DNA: TGTGCCAGTAGTATGTTTAGCGGGGACGAGCAGTACTTC. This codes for CASSMFSGDEQYF.